This T cell receptor (beta chain) was captured in a study of blood T cell repertoires in COVID-19. Study as a whole: There were acute and convalescent COVID-19 samples, and they came from the United States, Italy and Spain. Nucleic acid was either cDNA or gDNA, and it came from T cells, B-cell-depleted T cells, or PBMCs.

CDR3 length: 12 amino acids. The germline V and J ends were trimmed by 3 bases and 5 bases, with 7 bases remaining between them. From germline, CDR1 is KGHSH and CDR2 LQKENI. The data were produced by immunoSEQ multiplex PCR, yet TCRdb's version contains in-frame clones alone and is incomplete. The sample yields 250,000 to 300,000 clones, roughly 90% seen once. With regard to this clone: Other DNA sequences of this sample code for an identical CDR3.

Patients in Seattle were enrolled during active infection, then followed longitudinally. The sequencing sample was made of peripheral blood. This rearrangement joins TRBV18 to TRBJ2-5; D is undetermined. This TCR was sampled from a woman aged 60 to 75 with COVID-19, enrolled during active disease. Here the CDR3 DNA reads TGTGCCAGCTCACCTCTCCGGGAGACCCAGTACTTC. Its translation: CASSPLRETQYF.